The 29 T cell receptor beta chains given below trace back to one sample, sequenced in a study of cytomegalovirus exposure and HLA in healthy donors. Use of 60 Vbeta and 13 Jbeta primers characterized the PCR. The protocol was immunoSEQ multiplex PCR, while the TCRdb copy is restricted to in-frame clones and leaves out a portion. The sample holds around 110,000 clones, just over 65% seen once. The sequenced material came from PBMCs. All receptors derive from a man in his late teens or twenties in good health and CMV-seronegative.

This clone occurred once. This chain connects TRBV28 to TRBJ2-3, with a possible D match to TRBD1 (5 bases). The V gene lost 3 bases and the J gene lost 0 bases, with 10 bases spanning the gap. Germline CDR1 MDHEN, CDR2 SYDVKM. This CDR3 is built from 15 residues. CDR3 region: CASSFRDSSTDTQYF. The CDR3 DNA follows: TGTGCCAGCAGTTTCAGGGATTCTAGCACAGATACGCAGTATTTT.

The genes are TRBV6-1 and TRBJ2-1, with 7 bases aligning to TRBD2. Trimming took 4 bases from V and 7 from J; bases not matched to a gene: 1. The CDR3 consists of 12 residues. Germline V CDR1 and CDR2: MNHNS, SASEGT. Here the CDR3 DNA reads TGTGCCAGCAGTGGGGGGGGAAATGAGCAGTTCTTC. It specifies CASSGGGNEQFF.

This clone turned up a few times. The rearrangement joins TRBV2 to TRBJ2-4; TRBD1 might be the D (6 bases). The ends were cut back, 7 bases at V and 5 bases at J, with 12 bases in the middle. The CDR3 has 13 amino acids. Germline V CDR1 and CDR2: SNHLY, FYNNEI. In DNA form, the CDR3 reads TGTGCCAGCAAAAAGGACAGCCAAAACATTCAGTACTTC. Protein sequence: CASKKDSQNIQYF. Full variable domain (outside the CDR3, taken from reference TRBV2 and TRBJ2-4): EPEVTQTPSHQVTQMGQEVILRCVPISNHLYFYWYRQILGQKVEFLVSFYNNEISEKSEIFDDQFSVERPDGSNFTLKIRSTKLEDSAMYFCASKKDSQNIQYFGAGTRLSVL.

Points on this clone: This CDR3 is also generated by other DNA sequences in the sample. The chain has TRBV7-9 and TRBJ1-2; 8 bases match TRBD1. Germline CDR1 and CDR2: SEHNR and FQNEAQ (reference sequence). The junction had 7 bases not matched to a gene; V was cut back by 5 bases and J by 8 bases. There are 13 residues in the CDR3. The CDR3 region has the DNA TGTGCCAGCAGCCCCGGGACAGGCTACGGCTACACCTTC. Its protein product is CASSPGTGYGYTF.

This clone was seen a single time. The gene calls are TRBV11-2 and TRBJ2-7; the D gene is possibly TRBD1 (5 bases). Between the trimmed V and J ends, which lost 1 base and 3 bases, there was a span of 13 bases. Germline V gene sequence: CDR1 SGHAT, CDR2 FQNNGV. CDR3 length: 15 residues. The CDR3 nucleotides read TGTGCCAGCAGCTTAGGAGCTGGGGCTTTCTACGAGCAGTACTTC. It translates to CASSLGAGAFYEQYF.

This chain joins TRBV9 and TRBJ2-2, with TRBD2 identical over 10 bases. Germline loops: CDR1 SGDLS, CDR2 YYNGEE. This CDR3 is built from 18 residues. After removal of 1 base from V and 3 bases from J, the junction contained 9 bases not matched to a gene. CDR3 DNA sequence: TGTGCCAGCAGCGTACTTGCAACTAGCGGGACCCACACCGGGGAGCTGTTTTTT. This translates into CASSVLATSGTHTGELFF.

The chain joins TRBV27 to TRBJ2-3, with 11 bases fitting TRBD2. Germline V gene lookup returns CDR1 MNHEY and CDR2 SMNVEV (reference sequence). After removal of 2 bases from V and 4 bases from J, the junction contained 2 bases not matched to a gene. The CDR3 extends over 15 amino acids. The CDR3 DNA reads as TGTGCCAGCAGTTTACTAGCGGGAGGCCCAGATACGCAGTATTTT. Protein product: CASSLLAGGPDTQYF.

The rearrangement uses TRBV7-8 and TRBJ1-1, with D possibly matching TRBD1 (5 bases). This CDR3 contains 15 residues. CDR1 and CDR2 (germline): SGHVS, FQNEAQ. Trimming cost V 1 base and J 9 bases, with 18 bases left between them. This CDR3 reads CASSLGGGGFAKAFF. CDR3 nucleotide sequence: TGTGCCAGCAGCTTAGGGGGGGGTGGGTTCGCGAAAGCTTTCTTT.

The V call is TRBV6-1, the J call TRBJ2-7; perhaps TRBD2 as D (5 bases). In germline, CDR1 is MNHNS, CDR2 SASEGT. V was cut by 5 bases and J by 1 base, with 15 bases left in between. The CDR3 is made up of 15 amino acids. In DNA form, the CDR3 reads TGTGCCAGCAGTCCACGAGGGCAGGTTTCCTACGAGCAGTACTTC. Translation: CASSPRGQVSYEQYF.

The CDR3 DNA sequence: TGTGCCAGCAGTGCACAGGGGGCGCGGGAAGCTTTCTTT. Amino acids: CASSAQGAREAFF. V and J are TRBV6-1 and TRBJ1-1; 9 bases agree with TRBD1. Germline V gene lookup returns CDR1 MNHNS and CDR2 SASEGT. The CDR3 runs 13 residues. Trimming took 4 bases from V and 8 from J; bases not matched to a gene: 5.

The chain joins TRBV6-1 to TRBJ2-5, with D maybe TRBD1 (6 bases). CDR1 and CDR2 from the germline V gene are MNHNS and SASEGT. The CDR3 totals 17 residues. Trimming cost V 3 bases and J 5 bases, with 22 bases left between them. The CDR3 DNA reads as TGTGCCAGCAGTGACTGGGTTATAGGAAGGGGGTCGGAGACCCAGTACTTC. It codes for CASSDWVIGRGSETQYF.

This clone showed up just once. V is TRBV19 and J is TRBJ2-3, with 7 bases lining up with TRBD1. Germline values: CDR1 LNHDA, CDR2 SQIVND (reference sequence). This CDR3 has 15 residues. V lost 6 bases, J lost 0 bases, and 6 bases stayed unmatched. CDR3 sequence (DNA): TGTGCCAGTAGGAGGGGACAGACTAGCACAGATACGCAGTATTTT. Protein: CASRRGQTSTDTQYF. The whole variable domain, filled in from reference TRBV19 and TRBJ2-3, reads DGGITQSPKYLFRKEGQNVTLSCEQNLNHDAMYWYRQDPGQGLRLIYYSQIVNDFQKGDIAEGYSVSREKKESFPLTVTSAQKNPTAFYLCASRRGQTSTDTQYFGPGTRLTVL.

V gene TRBV7-3 combines with J gene TRBJ2-1; 14 nucleotides match TRBD2. CDR1 and CDR2 (germline): SGHTA, FQGTGA. This CDR3 is 15 amino acids long. J lost 8 bases, V lost 6 bases, and 6 bases had no gene match. The CDR3: CASRKTSGGAHEQFF. The CDR3 DNA follows: TGTGCCAGCAGGAAGACTAGCGGGGGGGCCCATGAGCAGTTCTTC.

This clone has more than one count but fewer than ten. The chain is built from TRBV28 and TRBJ1-4; the D gene is possibly TRBD1 (5 bases). The CDR3 totals 14 residues. V gave up 3 bases and J gave up 8 bases, with 13 bases separating them. In germline, CDR1 is MDHEN, CDR2 SYDVKM. The CDR3 coding sequence is TGTGCCAGCAGTTTGGGAAACAGGTGGGAAAAACTGTTTTTT. It translates to CASSLGNRWEKLFF.

The gene calls are TRBV27 and TRBJ1-5, with D tentatively TRBD1 (5 bases). V was pared by 8 bases and J by 3 bases, with 14 bases between. CDR1 and CDR2 from the germline V gene are MNHEY and SMNVEV (reference sequence). The CDR3 is 14 residues long. This CDR3 is CASSWGGNNQPQHF. The DNA of the CDR3 is TGTGCCAGCTCCTGGGGGGGAAACAATCAGCCCCAGCATTTT.

The chain has TRBV5-1 and TRBJ2-2; TRBD2 aligns across 10 bases. This CDR3 is built from 16 residues. J lost 5 bases, V lost 4 bases, and 8 bases had no gene match. Germline V lookup: CDR1 SGHRS, CDR2 YFSETQ. DNA for the CDR3: TGCGCCAGCAGCAGACCTAGCGGGAGTGGTACCGGGGAGCTGTTTTTT. This gives the protein CASSRPSGSGTGELFF.

This clone came up once. V gene TRBV9 combines with J gene TRBJ1-1, with a weak D call TRBD1 (5 bases). CDR1 is SGDLS and CDR2 is YYNGEE in the germline V gene. This CDR3 has 14 amino acids. Trimming took 0 bases from V and 5 from J, leaving 11 bases between them. Here the CDR3 DNA reads TGTGCCAGCAGCGTAGTTGGGGCGACAACTGAAGCTTTCTTT. Translating gives CASSVVGATTEAFF.

The chain is built from TRBV28 and TRBJ1-1; D unclear. V shed 7 bases and J shed 6 bases, with 18 bases lying between them. CDR3 length: 14 residues. The germline CDR1 and CDR2 sequences are MDHEN and SYDVKM. CDR3 nucleotides: TGTGCCAGCACCAAGACCGCTCCGGGTGCTGAAGCTTTCTTT. Translated: CASTKTAPGAEAFF.

The V call is TRBV4-3, the J call TRBJ2-7; TRBD1 aligns across 9 bases. V trimming: 5 bases; J trimming: 3 bases; junction bases outside the gene matches: 8. Germline CDR1 reads LGHNA; CDR2 reads YSLEER. The CDR3 length is 15 residues. Here the CDR3 reads CASSGQTGGFYEQYF. Here the CDR3 DNA reads TGCGCCAGCAGCGGGCAGACAGGGGGTTTCTACGAGCAGTACTTC.

CDR3 nucleotide sequence: TGTGCCAGTAGTACACGGACAGGATGGGGGCCCGGGGAGCTGTTTTTT. Amino acids: CASSTRTGWGPGELFF. J is TRBJ2-2 and V is TRBV19; 7 bases fit TRBD1. Germline lookup yields CDR1 LNHDA and CDR2 SQIVND (reference sequence). The CDR3 contains 16 residues. Trimming removed 4 bases from V and 6 bases from J; junction bases left unmatched: 11.

This clone occurred once. The rearrangement joins TRBV4-1 to TRBJ2-7, with D unresolved. Trimming took off 0 bases at V and 0 bases at J, with 9 bases between the two ends. The CDR3 spans 15 residues. Looked up from germline, CDR1 is MGHRA and CDR2 is YSYEKL. The CDR3 DNA is TGCGCCAGCAGCCAAGATCCCCTAAACTCCTACGAGCAGTACTTC. Its protein is CASSQDPLNSYEQYF.

The CDR3 DNA is TGCAACGGGGGCTGGGACAGGGGGCGGACTGAAGCTTTCTTT. Protein product: CNGGWDRGRTEAFF. The chain is built from TRBV29-1 and TRBJ1-1; 12 bases align to TRBD1. CDR1 is SQVTM, CDR2 ANQGSEA, per germline. The CDR3 contains 14 residues.

The chain is built from TRBV6-1 and TRBJ2-5, with D tentatively TRBD2 (6 bases). Gene TRBJ2-7 matches the end of the DNA better, so the J call may be wrong. The germline gives CDR1 MNHNS, CDR2 SASEGT. This CDR3 is built from 15 residues. The CDR3 DNA sequence: TGTGCCAGCTCAACCGGGAGACTTGACTCCTACGAGCAGTACTTC. This sequence encodes CASSTGRLDSYEQYF.

This clone was observed a few times. The chain uses TRBV7-9 and TRBJ2-1; D remains unclear. This CDR3 comprises 11 residues. The germline CDR1 and CDR2 sequences are SEHNR and FQNEAQ (reference sequence). V was shortened by 5 bases and J by 5 bases, with 4 bases between the two germline ends. The CDR3 coding sequence is TGTGCCAGCAGCCCCGACAATGAGCAGTTCTTC. Translation gives CASSPDNEQFF.

V and J are TRBV5-4 and TRBJ2-5; D is perhaps TRBD1 (5 bases). Germline CDR1 is SGHNT and CDR2 is YYREEE (reference sequence). The CDR3 length is 15 residues. V was trimmed by 4 bases and J by 4 bases, leaving 17 bases between them. As DNA, the CDR3 is TGTGCCAGCAGCCCGCCCTCTGGGGCGCGAGAGACCCAGTACTTC. This gives the protein CASSPPSGARETQYF.

The chain employs TRBV7-3 and TRBJ2-1; possibly TRBD2 for D (5 bases). Trimming took off 5 bases at V and 0 bases at J, with 14 bases between the two ends. Germline CDR1 is SGHTA and CDR2 is FQGTGA. This CDR3 comprises 16 residues. CDR3 region: CASSGPKAGSYNEQFF. CDR3 coding DNA: TGTGCCAGCAGCGGGCCAAAGGCGGGCTCCTACAATGAGCAGTTCTTC.

This clone was recorded a few times. V usage is TRBV15 and J usage is TRBJ1-3, with 12 bases fitting TRBD1. Germline-derived CDR1 and CDR2 are LNHNV and YYDKDF (reference sequence). The CDR3 has 17 amino acids. Germline trimming cut 8 bases from V and 7 bases from J; bases unmatched to any gene: 15. This chain's CDR3 is CATSSGTGGATRNTIYF. The CDR3, as DNA: TGTGCCACCTCTAGCGGGACAGGGGGCGCAACTAGGAACACCATATATTTT.

V and J are TRBV21-1 and TRBJ2-1; TRBD2 reflects the table's D call only, with no check against the DNA. TRBV21-1 is labeled a pseudogene. CDR3 size: 14 residues. The CDR3 nucleotides are TGTGCCAGCAGCAGCACTAGCGGGACAGGTGAGCAGTTCTTC. The encoded protein is CASSSTSGTGEQFF.

J is TRBJ2-1 and V is TRBV6-1; tentative D call: TRBD2 (6 bases). V was trimmed by 2 bases and J by 15 bases, leaving 17 bases between them. This CDR3 is built from 13 residues. Germline V gene data show CDR1 as MNHNS and CDR2 as SASEGT. The CDR3 DNA reads as TGTGCCAGCAGTGAACTCTTCGGGAGTGGCGGGTTCTTC. Its translation: CASSELFGSGGFF.